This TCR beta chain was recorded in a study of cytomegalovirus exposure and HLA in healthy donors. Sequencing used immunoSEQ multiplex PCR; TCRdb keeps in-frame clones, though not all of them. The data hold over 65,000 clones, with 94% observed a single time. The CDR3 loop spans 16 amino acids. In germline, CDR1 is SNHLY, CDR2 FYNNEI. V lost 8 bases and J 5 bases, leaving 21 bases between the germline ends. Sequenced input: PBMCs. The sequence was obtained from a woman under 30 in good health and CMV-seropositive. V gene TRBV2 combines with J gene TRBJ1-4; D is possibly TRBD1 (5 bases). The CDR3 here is CASVRGRAPSNEKLFF. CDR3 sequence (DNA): TGTGCCAGCGTTAGGGGCAGGGCCCCCTCAAATGAAAAACTGTTTTTT.